This TCR beta chain was obtained from a study of Ad26.COV2.S vaccination and SARS-CoV-2 variants. Treatment of the sample: roughly 18 received Ad26.COV2.S at low or high dose, single or two shots; about 5 received placebo; per-sample allocation not given. Collection of samples fell on day 63 after the first vaccine or placebo injection. This vaccine is an Ad26 vector that expresses the Wuhan-strain SARS-CoV-2 spike. Using immunoSEQ multiplex PCR, the repertoire was profiled, and TCRdb retains in-frame clones only, with some absent. The sample holds about 680,000 clones, roughly 90% seen once. The TCR comes from a person between 18 and 65 years old who received the Ad26.COV2.S COVID-19 vaccine or a placebo. The sample was peripheral blood, taken in a trial of Ad26.COV2.S vaccine versus placebo.

The CDR3 reads CASSARLAGYNEQFF. The CDR3 coding sequence is TGTGCCAGCAGTGCTAGACTAGCGGGTTACAATGAGCAGTTCTTC. This chain links TRBV2 with TRBJ2-1; 10 bases agree with TRBD2. CDR3 length: 15 amino acids. Germline CDR1 reads SNHLY; CDR2 reads FYNNEI. Trimming cost V 4 bases and J 4 bases; bases outside gene matches: 4.